The 16 T cell receptor beta chains reported below all come from one sample, sequenced in a study of shared clonotypes between healthy human individuals. Generated by immunoSEQ multiplex PCR, the TCRdb table keeps only in-frame clones and is missing some. Among 660,000 or so clones listed, roughly 95% were seen once. Only CD45RO-negative cells positively selected for CCR7 counted as naive CD8 cells, so terminally differentiated effector memory CD45RA+ cells were excluded. Material for sequencing was naive CD8+ T cells sorted from blood. These receptors were taken from a woman aged 25 to 39 in good health.

The rearrangement uses TRBV6-5 and TRBJ2-5; D might be TRBD1 (5 bases). The CDR3 loop spans 15 amino acids. Trimming cost V 8 bases and J 0 bases, with 16 bases left between them. The germline V gene has CDR1 MNHEY and CDR2 SVGAGI. CDR3 amino acids: CASSNSGRDQETQYF. The CDR3 DNA is TGTGCCAGCTCCAATTCGGGCAGGGACCAAGAGACCCAGTACTTC.

This clone was found a few times. This chain links TRBV7-6 with TRBJ2-1; a weak D match, TRBD2 (6 bases). The CDR3 extends over 15 amino acids. Trimming removed 1 base from V and 4 bases from J, with 11 bases in between. Looked up from germline, CDR1 is SGHVS and CDR2 is FNYEAQ. The chain's CDR3 is CASSLDGGEYNEQFF. CDR3 nucleotide sequence: TGTGCCAGCAGCTTAGACGGCGGGGAATACAATGAGCAGTTCTTC.

The chain uses TRBV7-8 and TRBJ1-2; D not resolved. This CDR3 comprises 13 residues. Trimming cost V 1 base and J 5 bases, with 8 bases left between them. Per the germline V gene, CDR1 is SGHVS and CDR2 is FQNEAQ. CDR3 sequence reads: CASSLVPVYGYTF. CDR3 in DNA: TGTGCCAGCAGCTTAGTACCTGTGTATGGCTACACCTTC.

The chain is built from TRBV9 and TRBJ1-1; D is perhaps TRBD1 (6 bases). Germline CDR1 reads SGDLS; CDR2 reads YYNGEE. The ends were cut back, 0 bases at V and 3 bases at J, with 9 bases in the middle. There are 14 residues in the CDR3. This chain's CDR3 is CASSVDREDTEAFF. The CDR3 nucleotides read TGTGCCAGCAGCGTAGACAGGGAAGACACTGAAGCTTTCTTT.

The gene calls are TRBV13 and TRBJ2-7; D possibly corresponds to TRBD2 (6 bases). The CDR3 has 15 residues. Germline V gene data show CDR1 as PRHDT and CDR2 as FYEKMQ (reference sequence). V was pared by 5 bases and J by 0 bases, with 14 bases between. Here the CDR3 DNA reads TGTGCCAGCAGCGCGGGGTTCGACCGCTCCTACGAGCAGTACTTC. Translated: CASSAGFDRSYEQYF. Complete variable domain (other parts from reference TRBV13 and TRBJ2-7): AAGVIQSPRHLIKEKRETATLKCYPIPRHDTVYWYQQGPGQDPQFLISFYEKMQSDKGSIPDRFSAQQFSDYHSELNMSSLELGDSALYFCASSAGFDRSYEQYFGPGTRLTVT.

V usage is TRBV28 and J usage is TRBJ2-7; 8 bases agree with TRBD1. The V gene end was trimmed by 6 bases and the J gene end by 2 bases; junction bases not matched to a gene: 6. CDR3 size: 14 residues. From germline, CDR1 is MDHEN and CDR2 SYDVKM. DNA of the CDR3: TGTGCCAGCAGAACCGGGACAGGTCCCTACGAGCAGTACTTC. Translating gives CASRTGTGPYEQYF.

V usage is TRBV10-3 and J usage is TRBJ1-1; maybe TRBD1 (5 bases). There are 13 residues in the CDR3. Trimming stripped 6 bases from V and 1 base from J, with 9 bases between. CDR1 ENHRY and CDR2 SYGVKD come from the germline V gene. The CDR3, as DNA: TGTGCCATCAGGATAGGGGAGAACACTGAAGCTTTCTTT. It is translated as CAIRIGENTEAFF.

V gene TRBV13 combines with J gene TRBJ2-1; 7 bases are shared with TRBD2. V lost 3 bases to trimming and J lost 5 bases; unmatched junction nucleotides: 4. CDR1 and CDR2 from the germline V gene are PRHDT and FYEKMQ (reference sequence). The length of the CDR3 is 14 residues. The DNA of the CDR3 is TGTGCCAGCAGCTTGGCGGGAGTACACAATGAGCAGTTCTTC. This sequence encodes CASSLAGVHNEQFF.

This clone was found once. The J gene is TRBJ2-1, the V gene TRBV27; weak D call: TRBD2 (7 bases). The germline V gene encodes CDR1 MNHEY and CDR2 SMNVEV (reference sequence). Trimming stripped 5 bases from V and 0 bases from J, with 11 bases between. CDR3 size: 15 residues. The CDR3 loop is CASSRGGPSYNEQFF. Here the CDR3 DNA reads TGTGCCAGCAGTCGCGGGGGCCCCTCCTACAATGAGCAGTTCTTC.

This clone was seen just once. The rearrangement uses TRBV27 and TRBJ1-1; TRBD1 might be the D (5 bases). V was trimmed by 2 bases and J by 4 bases, leaving 11 bases between them. Germline V lookup: CDR1 MNHEY, CDR2 SMNVEV (reference sequence). The CDR3 is 14 amino acids. CDR3 sequence: CASSLGGWSTEAFF. The CDR3 nucleotides read TGTGCCAGCAGTTTAGGGGGATGGAGCACTGAAGCTTTCTTT.

The CDR3 region has the DNA TGTGCCTGGGGACAGGGGGGGTACGAGCAGTACTTC. Protein: CAWGQGGYEQYF. V and J are TRBV30 and TRBJ2-5; 10 positions agree with TRBD1. Judging by the DNA end, TRBJ2-7 fits better; the J call may be wrong. Per the germline V gene, CDR1 is GTSNPN and CDR2 is SVGIG (reference sequence). This CDR3 is 12 amino acids long.

As concerns this clone: The same CDR3 arises from other DNA sequences in this sample as well. The rearrangement joins TRBV2 to TRBJ2-1; D possibly corresponds to TRBD2 (5 bases). V lost 9 bases to trimming and J lost 0 bases, with 9 bases between them. Germline V gives CDR1 SNHLY, CDR2 FYNNEI. The CDR3 has 13 amino acids. CDR3 coding DNA: TGTGCCAGTAGCGAGAGCTCCTACAATGAGCAGTTCTTC. This gives the protein CASSESSYNEQFF.

The rearrangement uses TRBV5-4 and TRBJ2-1, with TRBD1 identical over 10 bases. V lost 4 bases, J lost 8 bases, and 0 bases stayed unmatched. This CDR3 contains 12 residues. Germline V CDR1 and CDR2: SGHNT, YYREEE (reference sequence). The chain's CDR3 is CASSGTGDEQFF. In DNA, the CDR3 is TGTGCCAGCAGCGGGACAGGGGATGAGCAGTTCTTC.

The genes are TRBV9 and TRBJ2-2; 7 bases agree with TRBD1. Germline V CDR1 and CDR2: SGDLS, YYNGEE. J gave up 5 bases and V 2 bases, and 15 bases lay outside the gene matches. The CDR3 consists of 18 residues. The CDR3 sequence: CASSVQPSTGQSTGELFF. CDR3 DNA: TGTGCCAGCAGCGTGCAACCCTCTACGGGACAGTCGACCGGGGAGCTGTTTTTT.

This chain connects TRBV7-6 to TRBJ2-1; the D is unclear. This CDR3 contains 13 residues. The germline gives CDR1 SGHVS, CDR2 FNYEAQ. Trimming stripped 5 bases from V and 1 base from J, with 6 bases between. The CDR3 loop reads CASSTTSYNEQFF. The CDR3 DNA reads TGTGCCAGCAGCACGACTTCCTACAATGAGCAGTTCTTC.

The chain links TRBV5-8 to TRBJ2-5, with 8 bases fitting TRBD1. CDR1 SGHTS and CDR2 YDEGEE come from the germline V gene. V gave up 4 bases and J gave up 1 base; unmatched junction bases: 3. This CDR3 spans 14 amino acids. The CDR3 bases are TGTGCCAGCAGCATCGGACAGGGCCAAGAGACCCAGTACTTC. As protein: CASSIGQGQETQYF.